The present T cell receptor beta chain was sequenced within a study of OX40 agonist ivuxolimab in advanced cancers. Study-level information: People who had prior anti-PD-1, anti-PD-L1 or anti-CTLA-4 therapy could take part, and less than 50% had some. Notes on the study in general: More expanded clones were found, on average, in CD8+ than in CD4+ T cells.

About this clone: What it binds is not known.

Repertoires were generated with immunoSEQ multiplex PCR, while TCRdb's copy carries only in-frame clones and drops some. The table has 46,000 or so clones, more than 70% seen once. This CDR3 is built from 16 residues. The germline V and J ends were trimmed by 3 bases and 6 bases, with 20 bases remaining between them. Germline V gene data show CDR1 as SEHNR and CDR2 as FQNEAQ (reference sequence). This TCR was sampled from an adult with an advanced solid tumor such as melanoma, head and neck, liver or kidney cancer. The specimen comprised CD4+ or CD8+ T cells sorted from blood, sampled in a trial of the OX40 agonist ivuxolimab. The chain employs TRBV7-9 and TRBJ1-1; a possible D gene is TRBD1 (5 bases). The CDR3 loop reads CASSLDPRRGGAEAFF. CDR3 in DNA: TGTGCCAGCAGCTTGGACCCACGGCGGGGAGGGGCTGAAGCTTTCTTT.